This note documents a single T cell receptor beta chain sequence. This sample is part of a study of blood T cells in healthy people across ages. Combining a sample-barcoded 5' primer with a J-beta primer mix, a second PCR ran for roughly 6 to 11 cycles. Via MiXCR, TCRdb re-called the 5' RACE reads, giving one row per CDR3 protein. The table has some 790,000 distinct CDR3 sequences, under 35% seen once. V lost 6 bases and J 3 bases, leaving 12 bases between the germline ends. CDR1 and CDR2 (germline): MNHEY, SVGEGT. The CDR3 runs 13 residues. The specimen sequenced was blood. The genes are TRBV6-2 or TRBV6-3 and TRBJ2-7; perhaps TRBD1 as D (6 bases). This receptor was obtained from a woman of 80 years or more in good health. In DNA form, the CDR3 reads TGTGCCAGCAGGTTCCAACAGGGCTACGAGCAGTACTTC. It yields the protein CASRFQQGYEQYF.